The rows below give T cell receptor beta chains drawn from one sample of a study of graft-versus-host responses after intestinal transplantation. Method: immunoSEQ multiplex PCR; TCRdb's copy keeps in-frame clones and lacks some. Among roughly 100,000 clones listed, roughly 90% were seen once. Their specific antigens are unknown. Sequences were derived from unstimulated CD8+ T cells sorted from spleen or lymph node cells, sampled before transplant. Receptors were obtained from a human donor who was the organ donor for an intestinal transplant. Each CDR3 is given with its conserved first and last residue. A D gene is named only where the DNA matches it firmly. Size is stated for part of the rows, as once, few or many counts, or as a class when the clone is expanded.

v_call: TRBV5-6
j_call: TRBJ2-1
clone_size: NA
d_call: TRBD2
cdr3_aa: CASSLVASGRSYNEQFF
cdr3_nt: TGTGCCAGCAGCTTGGTTGCTAGCGGGAGGTCCTACAATGAGCAGTTCTTC

v_call: TRBV27
j_call: TRBJ2-3
clone_size: few
d_call: NA
cdr3_aa: CASSLSVRRTSTDTQYF
cdr3_nt: TGTGCCAGCAGTTTATCCGTGAGGCGGACTAGCACAGATACGCAGTATTTT

v_call: TRBV10-3
j_call: TRBJ1-2
clone_size: NA
d_call: NA
cdr3_aa: CAISGPEYGYTF
cdr3_nt: TGTGCCATCAGTGGGCCAGAATATGGCTACACCTTC

v_call: TRBV6-5
j_call: TRBJ1-2
clone_size: NA
d_call: TRBD1
cdr3_aa: CASRSFGTADGYTF
cdr3_nt: TGTGCCAGCAGATCCTTCGGGACAGCCGATGGCTACACCTTC

v_call: TRBV29-1
j_call: TRBJ1-1
clone_size: NA
d_call: NA
cdr3_aa: CSVTPETRPEAFF
cdr3_nt: TGCAGCGTCACCCCGGAGACGCGGCCTGAAGCTTTCTTT

v_call: TRBV11-3
j_call: TRBJ2-7
clone_size: NA
d_call: TRBD2
cdr3_aa: CASSLLSGSGYEQYF
cdr3_nt: TGTGCCAGCAGCTTATTGAGCGGGAGTGGGTACGAGCAGTACTTC

v_call: TRBV27
j_call: TRBJ2-6
clone_size: NA
d_call: NA
cdr3_aa: CASSLSSGANVLTF
cdr3_nt: TGTGCCAGCAGTTTAAGCTCCGGGGCCAACGTCCTGACTTTC

v_call: TRBV30
j_call: TRBJ2-7
clone_size: NA
d_call: NA
cdr3_aa: CAWKHTYTKNHEQYF
cdr3_nt: TGTGCCTGGAAACACACCTACACTAAGAACCACGAGCAGTACTTC

v_call: TRBV4-2
j_call: TRBJ2-3
clone_size: NA
d_call: NA
cdr3_aa: CASSQPYTDTQYF
cdr3_nt: TGTGCCAGCAGCCAACCCTACACAGATACGCAGTATTTT

v_call: TRBV30
j_call: TRBJ1-4
clone_size: few
d_call: TRBD1
cdr3_aa: CAWTKTGRTRVDEKLFF
cdr3_nt: TGTGCCTGGACAAAGACAGGGCGCACGCGTGTCGATGAAAAACTGTTTTTT

v_call: TRBV27
j_call: TRBJ2-1
clone_size: NA
d_call: NA
cdr3_aa: CASSLSPGSAYEQFF
cdr3_nt: TGTGCCAGCAGTTTATCGCCGGGTTCTGCATATGAGCAGTTCTTC

v_call: TRBV11-2
j_call: TRBJ2-5
clone_size: NA
d_call: TRBD2
cdr3_aa: CASSLYLREAQSTQYF
cdr3_nt: TGTGCCAGCAGCTTATACTTGCGGGAGGCCCAGTCAACCCAGTACTTC

v_call: TRBV19
j_call: TRBJ1-5
clone_size: NA
d_call: TRBD1
cdr3_aa: CASSSAGGEDQPQHF
cdr3_nt: TGTGCCAGTAGTTCTGCAGGGGGCGAGGATCAGCCCCAGCATTTT

v_call: TRBV28
j_call: TRBJ1-6
clone_size: NA
d_call: NA
cdr3_aa: CASSLFLGRRNSPLHF
cdr3_nt: TGTGCCAGCAGTTTATTTCTAGGGAGGAGAAATTCACCCCTCCACTTT

v_call: TRBV19
j_call: TRBJ1-1
clone_size: NA
d_call: NA
cdr3_aa: CASNIKGTTRRGTEAFF
cdr3_nt: TGTGCCAGTAATATTAAGGGCACGACTCGGAGGGGAACTGAAGCTTTCTTT

v_call: TRBV27
j_call: TRBJ1-5
clone_size: NA
d_call: NA
cdr3_aa: CASSPSGGLNQPQHF
cdr3_nt: TGTGCCAGCAGTCCCTCGGGAGGGCTCAATCAGCCCCAGCATTTT

v_call: TRBV30
j_call: TRBJ2-3
clone_size: NA
d_call: TRBD2
cdr3_aa: CAWSSSGTSGHVLYTQYF
cdr3_nt: TGTGCCTGGAGTAGTAGTGGGACTAGCGGCCACGTTCTATATACGCAGTATTTT

v_call: TRBV5-1
j_call: TRBJ1-2
clone_size: NA
d_call: NA
cdr3_aa: CASSFVFEGKNYGYTF
cdr3_nt: TGCGCCAGCAGCTTTGTGTTCGAGGGCAAAAACTATGGCTACACCTTC

v_call: TRBV13
j_call: TRBJ2-3
clone_size: NA
d_call: TRBD2
cdr3_aa: CASSLGRLAGTDTQYF
cdr3_nt: TGTGCCAGCAGCTTAGGCCGACTAGCGGGCACAGATACGCAGTATTTT

v_call: TRBV15
j_call: TRBJ1-6
clone_size: NA
d_call: TRBD1
cdr3_aa: CATSKRQGGQGYSPLHF
cdr3_nt: TGTGCCACCAGCAAGAGGCAAGGGGGACAGGGCTATTCACCCCTCCACTTT

v_call: TRBV7-3
j_call: TRBJ2-1
clone_size: NA
d_call: TRBD2
cdr3_aa: CASSLPPLSSSSGGYNEQFF
cdr3_nt: TGTGCCAGCAGCTTACCCCCTCTCAGCTCCTCTAGCGGGGGCTACAATGAGCAGTTCTTC

v_call: TRBV30
j_call: TRBJ2-1
clone_size: NA
d_call: NA
cdr3_aa: CAWTQGRGLVYEQFF
cdr3_nt: TGTGCCTGGACCCAAGGACGGGGACTCGTCTATGAGCAGTTCTTC

v_call: TRBV30
j_call: TRBJ2-1
clone_size: NA
d_call: NA
cdr3_aa: CAWTDGEKSSYNEQFF
cdr3_nt: TGTGCCTGGACTGACGGGGAAAAAAGCTCCTACAATGAGCAGTTCTTC

v_call: TRBV15
j_call: TRBJ2-2
clone_size: NA
d_call: TRBD1
cdr3_aa: CATSEGQGLVTGELFF
cdr3_nt: TGTGCCACCAGCGAAGGACAGGGCTTGGTTACCGGGGAGCTGTTTTTT

v_call: TRBV6-6
j_call: TRBJ1-2
clone_size: NA
d_call: NA
cdr3_aa: CASNPPGSYGYTF
cdr3_nt: TGTGCCAGCAACCCCCCCGGGTCATATGGCTACACCTTC

v_call: TRBV6-5
j_call: TRBJ2-1
clone_size: NA
d_call: NA
cdr3_aa: CASSYGRDNEQFF
cdr3_nt: TGTGCCAGCAGTTACGGGCGAGACAATGAGCAGTTCTTC

v_call: TRBV4-2
j_call: TRBJ1-4
clone_size: NA
d_call: TRBD1
cdr3_aa: CASSQDGTGGIEKLFF
cdr3_nt: TGTGCCAGCAGCCAAGACGGGACAGGGGGCATTGAAAAACTGTTTTTT

v_call: TRBV5-1
j_call: TRBJ2-7
clone_size: NA
d_call: TRBD1
cdr3_aa: CASSLPGQGTYEQYF
cdr3_nt: TGCGCCAGCAGCTTGCCGGGACAGGGCACCTACGAGCAGTACTTC

v_call: TRBV5-1
j_call: TRBJ1-2
clone_size: NA
d_call: NA
cdr3_aa: CASSETKWRANYGYTF
cdr3_nt: TGCGCCAGCAGTGAAACCAAATGGAGAGCTAACTATGGCTACACCTTC

v_call: TRBV7-6
j_call: TRBJ1-1
clone_size: once
d_call: TRBD1
cdr3_aa: CASSLWTGNTEAFF
cdr3_nt: TGTGCCAGCAGCTTGTGGACAGGGAACACTGAAGCTTTCTTT

v_call: TRBV6-5
j_call: TRBJ1-5
clone_size: NA
d_call: NA
cdr3_aa: CASSYGGNQPQHF
cdr3_nt: TGTGCCAGCAGTTACGGCGGAAATCAGCCCCAGCATTTT